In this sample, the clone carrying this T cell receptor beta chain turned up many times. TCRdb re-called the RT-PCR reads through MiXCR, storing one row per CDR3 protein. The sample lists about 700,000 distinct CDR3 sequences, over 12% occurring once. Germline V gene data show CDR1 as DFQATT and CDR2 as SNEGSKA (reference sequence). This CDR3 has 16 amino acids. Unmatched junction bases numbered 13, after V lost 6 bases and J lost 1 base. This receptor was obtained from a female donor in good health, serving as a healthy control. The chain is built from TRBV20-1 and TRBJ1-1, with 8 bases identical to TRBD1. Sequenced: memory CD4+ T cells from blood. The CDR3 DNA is TGCAGTGCCCTAGGAGGACAGGGTAGTGGGAACACTGAAGCTTTCTTT. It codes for CSALGGQGSGNTEAFF.